The present entry profiles one T cell receptor (beta chain) with its context. This specimen comes from a study of shared clonotypes between healthy human individuals. Sequencing used immunoSEQ multiplex PCR; TCRdb keeps in-frame clones, though not all of them. Among roughly 2 million clones listed, roughly 96% were seen once. V lost 0 bases and J lost 3; bases outside the gene matches: 4. This CDR3 has 15 amino acids. CDR1 and CDR2 from the germline V gene are GTSNPN and SVGIG (reference sequence). Sequencing was carried out using naive CD4+ T cells sorted from blood. Sample subset: CD45RA+ positively selected. The chain combines TRBV30 with TRBJ2-3; TRBD1 agrees at 9 bases. This clonotype originated in a man aged 18 to 29 in good health. CDR3 sequence reads: CAWSVRGQGTDTQYF. CDR3 bases: TGTGCCTGGAGTGTACGAGGACAGGGGACAGATACGCAGTATTTT.